This T cell receptor beta chain was obtained from a study of T cells in Graves' hyperthyroidism and ophthalmopathy. This clonotype was counted between two and nine times. Amplified TCR beta CDR3 regions came from RNA transcripts. First-round RT-PCR of the TCR CDR3 relied on the HTBI primer set. From the multiplex PCR reads, TCRdb called clonotypes with MiXCR, one entry per CDR3 protein. In the table there are 660,000 or so distinct CDR3 sequences, about a fifth of which are singletons. Patients showing uncontrolled infection, other autoimmune disease, pregnancy or lactation were ineligible. PBMCs were obtained from approximately 9.2 ml fresh peripheral blood. Sequencing was carried out using blood. This TCR came from a man aged 25 to 40 with Graves' ophthalmopathy.

CDR3 DNA: TGTGCCTCAGTTGAAGCGGGGGCGCTGGACACTGAAGCTTTCTTT. Residues: CASVEAGALDTEAFF. The chain links TRBV28 to TRBJ1-1; D may be TRBD1 (6 bases). Trimming stripped 11 bases from V and 3 bases from J, with 22 bases between. The CDR3 length is 15 residues. Germline-derived CDR1 and CDR2 are MDHEN and SYDVKM.